This is a list of T cell receptor beta chains from one sample in a study of blood T cell repertoires in COVID-19. Some clones are missing from TCRdb's copy, which holds only in-frame ones; the method was immunoSEQ multiplex PCR. Among 200,000 to 300,000 clones, approximately 81% were seen once, and the ten largest hold approximately 4%. Sequencing was carried out using peripheral blood. Receptors originate from a man aged 55 to 69 with acute or convalescent COVID-19. Both conserved end residues are part of each CDR3.

>TRBV6-6|TRBJ2-1
CASKIRLARLHEQFF
>TRBV6-1|TRBJ2-3
CASSDQAESTDTQYF
>TRBV15|TRBJ2-3
CATSGLTSAPTDTQYF
>TRBV9|TRBJ2-1
CASSAGANEQFF
>TRBV30|TRBJ2-1
CAWSGTSAGFF
>TRBV5-4|TRBJ2-1
CASSLDRGPYNEQFF
>TRBV5-6|TRBJ1-2
CASTTRDTSNYGYTF
>TRBV6-6|TRBJ2-6
CASTTQGAGANVLTF
>TRBV3-1/TRBV3-2|TRBJ1-2
CASSQWGGENYGYTF
>TRBV27|TRBJ1-1
CASSSRTGSTEAFF
>TRBV18|TRBJ1-2
CASSPGSGVVSYGYTF
>TRBV11-2|TRBJ2-1
CASSHRDREQFF
>TRBV19|TRBJ2-3
CASSTRLAGFSTDTQYF
>TRBV25-1|TRBJ2-5
CASSGLPGQGVMQETQYF
>TRBV6-5|TRBJ1-5
CASRTGAQPQHF
>TRBV2|TRBJ1-4
CASSEASQGGEKLFF
>TRBV28|TRBJ1-5
CASSLGRQGWRQPQHF
>TRBV7-9|TRBJ1-1
CASSRDYFEAFF
>TRBV12-3/TRBV12-4|TRBJ1-1
CASCRRDTEAFF
>TRBV27|TRBJ2-3
CASRRGLAGPRRVTDTQYF
>TRBV18|TRBJ2-1
CASSPIYREEQFF
>TRBV19|TRBJ2-3
CASSIVSYTDTQYF
>TRBV30|TRBJ1-1
CAWSVPGGGRQFNTEAFF
>TRBV10-3|TRBJ2-3
CAIRRQPGGGTDTQYF
>TRBV5-1|TRBJ2-5
CASSNGLETQYF
>TRBV20-1|TRBJ2-7
CSAREREAQYF
>TRBV11-2|TRBJ2-7
CASSPHSLAVYEQYF
>TRBV9|TRBJ2-7
CASSAGTVYEQYF
>TRBV7-9|TRBJ2-2
CASSGRQGALTGELFF